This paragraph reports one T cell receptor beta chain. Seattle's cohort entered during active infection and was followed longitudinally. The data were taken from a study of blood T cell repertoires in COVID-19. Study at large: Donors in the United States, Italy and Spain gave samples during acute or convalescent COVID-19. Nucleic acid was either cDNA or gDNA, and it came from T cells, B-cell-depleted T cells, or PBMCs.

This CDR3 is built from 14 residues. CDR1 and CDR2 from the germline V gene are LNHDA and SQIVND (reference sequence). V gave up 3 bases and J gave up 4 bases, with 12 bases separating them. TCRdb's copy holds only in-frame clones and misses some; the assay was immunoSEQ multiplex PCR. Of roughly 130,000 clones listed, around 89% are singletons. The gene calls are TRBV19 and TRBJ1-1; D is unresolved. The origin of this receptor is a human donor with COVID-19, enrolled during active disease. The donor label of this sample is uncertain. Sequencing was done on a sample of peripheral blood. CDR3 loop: CASSMQATSTEAFF. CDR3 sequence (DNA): TGTGCCAGTAGTATGCAGGCTACTTCCACTGAAGCTTTCTTT.